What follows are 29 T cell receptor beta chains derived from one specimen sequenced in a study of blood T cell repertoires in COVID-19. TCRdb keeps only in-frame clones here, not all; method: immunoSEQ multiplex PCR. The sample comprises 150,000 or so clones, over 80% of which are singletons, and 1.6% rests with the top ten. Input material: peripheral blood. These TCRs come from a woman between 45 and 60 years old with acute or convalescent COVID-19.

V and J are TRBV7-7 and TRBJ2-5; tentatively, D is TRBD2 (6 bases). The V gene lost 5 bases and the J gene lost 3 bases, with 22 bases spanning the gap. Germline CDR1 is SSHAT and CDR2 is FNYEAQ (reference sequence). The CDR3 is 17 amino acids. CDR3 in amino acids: CASSPSPSGRLEETQYF. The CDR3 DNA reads TGTGCCAGCAGCCCTTCCCCCTCAGGGAGGTTGGAAGAGACCCAGTACTTC.

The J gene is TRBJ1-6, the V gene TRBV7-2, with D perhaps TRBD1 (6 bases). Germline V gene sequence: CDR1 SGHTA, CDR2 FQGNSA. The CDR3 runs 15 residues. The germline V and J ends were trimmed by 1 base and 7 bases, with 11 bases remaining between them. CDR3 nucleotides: TGTGCCAGCAGCTTAGAACAGGGCAGCAATTCACCCCTCCACTTT. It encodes CASSLEQGSNSPLHF.

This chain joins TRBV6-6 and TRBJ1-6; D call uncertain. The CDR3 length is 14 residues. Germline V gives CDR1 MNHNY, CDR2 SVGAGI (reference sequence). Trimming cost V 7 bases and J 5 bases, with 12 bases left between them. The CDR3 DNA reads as TGTGCCAGCACCGAGATAAGTAATAATTCACCCCTCCACTTT. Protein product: CASTEISNNSPLHF.

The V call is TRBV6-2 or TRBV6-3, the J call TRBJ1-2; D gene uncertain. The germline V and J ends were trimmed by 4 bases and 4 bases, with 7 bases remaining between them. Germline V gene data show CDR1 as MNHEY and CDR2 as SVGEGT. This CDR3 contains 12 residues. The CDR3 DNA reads TGTGCCAGCAGTTCCACAGCCTATGGCTACACCTTC. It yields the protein CASSSTAYGYTF.

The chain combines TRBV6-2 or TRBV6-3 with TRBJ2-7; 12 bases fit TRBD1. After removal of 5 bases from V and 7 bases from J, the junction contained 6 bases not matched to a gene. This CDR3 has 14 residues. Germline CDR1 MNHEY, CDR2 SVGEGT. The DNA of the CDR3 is TGTGCCAGCAGTCCGGGACAGGGGGCTGGGGAGCAGTACTTC. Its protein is CASSPGQGAGEQYF.

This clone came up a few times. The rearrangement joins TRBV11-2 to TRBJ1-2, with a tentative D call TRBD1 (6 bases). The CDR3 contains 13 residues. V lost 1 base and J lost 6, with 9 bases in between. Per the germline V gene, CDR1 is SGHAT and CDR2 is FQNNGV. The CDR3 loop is CASSLGAGDGYTF. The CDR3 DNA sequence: TGTGCCAGCAGCTTAGGGGCAGGGGATGGCTACACCTTC.

CDR3 sequence reads: CASSILDNEQFF. CDR3 nucleotides: TGCGCCAGCAGTATATTAGATAATGAGCAGTTCTTC. V gene TRBV10-1 combines with J gene TRBJ2-1; no reliable D call. Germline V lookup: CDR1 WNHNN, CDR2 SYGVQD (reference sequence). Trimming removed 5 bases at V and 7 bases at J, with 9 bases between. The CDR3 has 12 residues.

CDR3 loop: CACSGTSRRSTDTQYF. As DNA, the CDR3 is TGTGCCTGCTCCGGGACTAGTCGTCGTAGCACAGATACGCAGTATTTT. The chain combines TRBV19 with TRBJ2-3; 8 nucleotides agree with TRBD2. The junction had 13 bases not matched to a gene; V was cut back by 11 bases and J by 0 bases. There are 16 residues in the CDR3. The germline gives CDR1 LNHDA, CDR2 SQIVND (reference sequence).

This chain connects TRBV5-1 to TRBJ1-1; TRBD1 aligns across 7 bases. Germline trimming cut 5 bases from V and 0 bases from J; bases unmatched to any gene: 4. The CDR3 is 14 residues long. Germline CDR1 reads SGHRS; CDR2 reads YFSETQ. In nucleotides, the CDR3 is TGCGCCAGCAGGGATCAGGGGGTGAACACTGAAGCTTTCTTT. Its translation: CASRDQGVNTEAFF.

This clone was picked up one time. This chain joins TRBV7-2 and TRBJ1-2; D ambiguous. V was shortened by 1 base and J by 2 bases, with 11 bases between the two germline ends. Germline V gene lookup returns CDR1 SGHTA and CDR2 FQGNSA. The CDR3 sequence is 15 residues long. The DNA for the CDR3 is TGTGCCAGCAGCTTAGAGCCGCGGCAAAACTATGGCTACACCTTC. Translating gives CASSLEPRQNYGYTF.

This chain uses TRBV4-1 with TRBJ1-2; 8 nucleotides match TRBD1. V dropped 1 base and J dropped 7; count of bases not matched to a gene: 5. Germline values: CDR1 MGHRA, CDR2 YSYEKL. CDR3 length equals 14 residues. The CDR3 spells CASSQARDRPGYTF. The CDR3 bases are TGCGCCAGCAGCCAAGCCCGGGACAGGCCTGGCTACACCTTC.

In DNA form, the CDR3 reads TGCGCCAGCAGCCAGGGCAGGGTGGCCACCGGGGAGCTGTTTTTT. Translated: CASSQGRVATGELFF. The rearrangement uses TRBV5-1 and TRBJ2-2; D is perhaps TRBD1 (5 bases). This CDR3 has 15 amino acids. Germline CDR1 reads SGHRS; CDR2 reads YFSETQ. Trimming pared 4 bases from V and 4 bases from J, leaving 14 bases between.

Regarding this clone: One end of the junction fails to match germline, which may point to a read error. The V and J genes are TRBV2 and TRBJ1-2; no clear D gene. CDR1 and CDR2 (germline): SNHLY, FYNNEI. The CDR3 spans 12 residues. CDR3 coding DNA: TGTGCCAGCAGTGAAGGCCCGGCGCCGAGGAACTTC. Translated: CASSEGPAPRNF. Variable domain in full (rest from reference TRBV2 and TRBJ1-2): EPEVTQTPSHQVTQMGQEVILRCVPISNHLYFYWYRQILGQKVEFLVSFYNNEISEKSEIFDDQFSVERPDGSNFTLKIRSTKLEDSAMYFCASSEGPAPRNFGSGTRLTVV.

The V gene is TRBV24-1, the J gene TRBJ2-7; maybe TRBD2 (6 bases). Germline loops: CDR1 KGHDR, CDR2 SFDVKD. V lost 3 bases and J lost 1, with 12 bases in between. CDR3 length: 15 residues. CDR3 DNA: TGTGCCACCAGTGATCCTAGTCGGGGGTCCTACGAGCAGTACTTC. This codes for CATSDPSRGSYEQYF.

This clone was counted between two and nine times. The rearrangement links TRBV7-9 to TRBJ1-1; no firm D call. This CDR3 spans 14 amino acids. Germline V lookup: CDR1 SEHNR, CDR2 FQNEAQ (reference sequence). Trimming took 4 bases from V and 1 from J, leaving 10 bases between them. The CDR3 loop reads CASSSDIPNTEAFF. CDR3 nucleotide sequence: TGTGCCAGCAGCTCCGACATTCCGAACACTGAAGCTTTCTTT.

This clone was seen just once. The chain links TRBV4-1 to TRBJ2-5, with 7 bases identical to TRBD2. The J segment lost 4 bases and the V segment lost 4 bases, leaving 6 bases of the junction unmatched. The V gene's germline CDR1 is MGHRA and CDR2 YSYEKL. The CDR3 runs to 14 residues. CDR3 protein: CASSPSPGGETQYF. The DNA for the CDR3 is TGCGCCAGCAGCCCCTCGCCGGGAGGAGAGACCCAGTACTTC.

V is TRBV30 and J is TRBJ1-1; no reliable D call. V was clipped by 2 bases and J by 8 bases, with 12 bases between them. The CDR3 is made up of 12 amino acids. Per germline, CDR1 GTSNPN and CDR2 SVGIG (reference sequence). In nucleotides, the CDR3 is TGTGCCTGGAGTAGGCAGAGCAGGGAAGCTTTCTTT. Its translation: CAWSRQSREAFF.

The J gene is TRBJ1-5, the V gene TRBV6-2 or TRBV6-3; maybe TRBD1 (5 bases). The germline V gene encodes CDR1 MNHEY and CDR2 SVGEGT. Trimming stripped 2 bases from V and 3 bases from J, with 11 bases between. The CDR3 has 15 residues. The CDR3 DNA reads TGTGCCAGCAGTTACCAGGGCCATAACAATCAGCCCCAGCATTTT. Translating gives CASSYQGHNNQPQHF.

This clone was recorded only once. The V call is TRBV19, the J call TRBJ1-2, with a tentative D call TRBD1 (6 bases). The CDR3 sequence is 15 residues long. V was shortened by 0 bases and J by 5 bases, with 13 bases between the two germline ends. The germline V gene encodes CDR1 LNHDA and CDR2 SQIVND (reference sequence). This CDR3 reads CASSIDLGQKYGYTF. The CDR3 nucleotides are TGTGCCAGTAGTATAGATCTCGGACAGAAATATGGCTACACCTTC.

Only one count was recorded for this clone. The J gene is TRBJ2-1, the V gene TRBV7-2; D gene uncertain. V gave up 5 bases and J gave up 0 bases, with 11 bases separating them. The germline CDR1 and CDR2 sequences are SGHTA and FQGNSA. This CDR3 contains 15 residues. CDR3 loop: CASSLDFLSYNEQFF. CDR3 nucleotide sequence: TGTGCCAGCAGCCTCGACTTCCTCTCCTACAATGAGCAGTTCTTC.

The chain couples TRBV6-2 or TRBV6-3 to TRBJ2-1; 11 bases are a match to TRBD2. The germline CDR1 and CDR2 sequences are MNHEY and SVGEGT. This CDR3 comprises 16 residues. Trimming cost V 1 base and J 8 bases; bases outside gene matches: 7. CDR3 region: CASSYWRLAGSHEQFF. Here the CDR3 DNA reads TGTGCCAGCAGTTACTGGAGACTAGCGGGGTCCCATGAGCAGTTCTTC.

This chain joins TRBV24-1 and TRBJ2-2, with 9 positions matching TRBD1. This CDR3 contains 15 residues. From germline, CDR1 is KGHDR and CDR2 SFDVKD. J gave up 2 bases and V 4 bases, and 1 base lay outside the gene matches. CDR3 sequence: CATSEGQGNTGELFF. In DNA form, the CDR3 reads TGTGCCACCAGTGAGGGACAGGGCAACACCGGGGAGCTGTTTTTT.

This CDR3 reads CATNQVGTEYGYTF. The CDR3 DNA is TGTGCCACGAATCAGGTCGGGACAGAGTATGGCTACACCTTC. This chain links TRBV15 with TRBJ1-2; 7 bases line up with TRBD1. The CDR3 extends over 14 amino acids. Germline CDR1 and CDR2: LNHNV and YYDKDF (reference sequence). Germline trimming cut 9 bases from V and 5 bases from J; bases unmatched to any gene: 12.

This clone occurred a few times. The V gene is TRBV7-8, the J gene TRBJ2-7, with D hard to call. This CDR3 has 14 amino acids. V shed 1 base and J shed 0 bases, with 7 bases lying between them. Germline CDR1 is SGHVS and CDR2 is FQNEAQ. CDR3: CASSLVVPSYEQYF. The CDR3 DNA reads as TGTGCCAGCAGCTTAGTAGTCCCCTCCTACGAGCAGTACTTC.

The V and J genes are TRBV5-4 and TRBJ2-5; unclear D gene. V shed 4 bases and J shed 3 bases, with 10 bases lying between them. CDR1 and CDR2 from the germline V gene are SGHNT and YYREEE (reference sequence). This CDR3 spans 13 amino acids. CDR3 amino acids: CASSKTAEETQYF. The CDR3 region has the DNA TGTGCCAGCAGCAAGACGGCGGAAGAGACCCAGTACTTC. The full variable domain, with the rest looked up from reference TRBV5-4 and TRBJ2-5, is ETGVTQSPTHLIKTRGQQVTLRCSSQSGHNTVSWYQQALGQGPQFIFQYYREEENGRGNFPPRFSGLQFPNYSSELNVNALELDDSALYLCASSKTAEETQYFGPGTRLLVL.

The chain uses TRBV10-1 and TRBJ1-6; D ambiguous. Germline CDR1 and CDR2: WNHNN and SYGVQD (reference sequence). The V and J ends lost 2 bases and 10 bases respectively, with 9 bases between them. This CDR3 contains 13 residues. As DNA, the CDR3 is TGCGCCAGCAGTGAGCGGCGGCACTCACCCCTCCACTTT. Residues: CASSERRHSPLHF.

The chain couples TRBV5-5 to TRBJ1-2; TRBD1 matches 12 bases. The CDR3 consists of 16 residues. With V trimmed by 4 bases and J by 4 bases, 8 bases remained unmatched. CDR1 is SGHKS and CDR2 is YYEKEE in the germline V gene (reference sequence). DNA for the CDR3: TGTGCCAGCAGCGCCGCCGGGACAGGGGGCATCTATGGCTACACCTTC. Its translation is CASSAAGTGGIYGYTF.

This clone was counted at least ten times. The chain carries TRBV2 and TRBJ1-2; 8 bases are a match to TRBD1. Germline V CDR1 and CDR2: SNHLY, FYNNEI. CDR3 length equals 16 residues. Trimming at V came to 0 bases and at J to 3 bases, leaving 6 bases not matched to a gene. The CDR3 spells CASSEADRAFDYGYTF. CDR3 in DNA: TGTGCCAGCAGTGAAGCGGACAGGGCTTTTGACTATGGCTACACCTTC.

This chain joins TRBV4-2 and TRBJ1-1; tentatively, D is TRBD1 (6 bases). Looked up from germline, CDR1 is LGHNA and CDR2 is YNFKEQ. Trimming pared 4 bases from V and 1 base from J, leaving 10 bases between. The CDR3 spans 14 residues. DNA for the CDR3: TGTGCCAGCAGCCCTCCGGGACAGAACACTGAAGCTTTCTTT. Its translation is CASSPPGQNTEAFF.